What follows are 2 T cell receptor beta chains derived from one specimen sequenced in a study of identical twins. Using its own MiXCR run on the 5' RACE reads, TCRdb lists one record per CDR3 protein. The table lists over 550,000 distinct CDR3 sequences, less than 9% of them singletons. These data also featured in a second study, about yellow fever vaccine responses in identical twins.

The material sequenced was PBMCs. The receptors were sampled from a woman between 18 and 29 years old in good health.

This clonotype came up many times. The chain employs TRBV7-8 and TRBJ1-4, with D possibly matching TRBD1 (6 bases). V dropped 5 bases and J dropped 2 bases, with 18 bases sitting between them. CDR3 length equals 17 residues. Germline lookup yields CDR1 SGHVS and CDR2 FQNEAQ. The CDR3 coding sequence is TGTGCCAGCAGCCCCCAAACAGGGCTTGAGACTAATGAAAAACTGTTTTTT. Translation: CASSPQTGLETNEKLFF.

This clonotype came up a few times. V is TRBV5-5 and J is TRBJ2-6; 7 bases map to TRBD1. J lost 2 bases, V lost 4 bases, and 6 bases had no gene match. This CDR3 region has 16 residues. CDR1 SGHKS and CDR2 YYEKEE come from the germline V gene (reference sequence). CDR3 bases: TGTGCCAGCAGCACGTACAGGGGAACTGGGGCCAACGTCCTGACTTTC. This encodes CASSTYRGTGANVLTF.